This T cell receptor beta chain was sequenced in a study of blood T cell repertoires in COVID-19. The assay was immunoSEQ multiplex PCR, and TCRdb's table has in-frame clones only and misses some. The sample lists roughly 250,000 clones; roughly 80% were seen once. With 10 bases clipped from V and 4 bases from J, the junction kept 23 bases outside the gene matches. Germline V gives CDR1 SGHTA, CDR2 FQGTGA. The CDR3 runs 18 residues. This chain links TRBV7-3 with TRBJ2-7, with 9 bases matching TRBD1. This sequence was found in a woman aged 35 to 49 with active or convalescent COVID-19. Sequenced: peripheral blood. CDR3 loop: CATSKGGTGILGWYEQYF. The DNA of the CDR3 is TGTGCCACTTCCAAAGGGGGGACAGGGATTCTTGGTTGGTACGAGCAGTACTTC.